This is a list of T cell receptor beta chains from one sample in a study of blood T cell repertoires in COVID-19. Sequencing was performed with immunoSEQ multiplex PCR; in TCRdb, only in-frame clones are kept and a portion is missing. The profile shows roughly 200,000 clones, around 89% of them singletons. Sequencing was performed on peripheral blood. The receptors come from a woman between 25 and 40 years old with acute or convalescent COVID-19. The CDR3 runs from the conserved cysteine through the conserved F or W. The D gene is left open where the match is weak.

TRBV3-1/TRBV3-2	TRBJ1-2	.	CASSWGTAGISYTF
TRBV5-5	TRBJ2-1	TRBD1	CASSRGQTNNEQFF
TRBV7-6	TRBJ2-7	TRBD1	CASSSHPGGFYEQYF
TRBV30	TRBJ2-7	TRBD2	CAWSKKSGRAYEQYF
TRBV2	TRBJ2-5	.	CASGAGALQETQYF
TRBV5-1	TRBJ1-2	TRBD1	CASSLGSGQTPYGYTF
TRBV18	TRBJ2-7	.	CASSPAGYEQYF
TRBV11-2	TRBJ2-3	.	CASSSTRDTQYF
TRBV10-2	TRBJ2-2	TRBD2	CASSGTSGNTGELFF
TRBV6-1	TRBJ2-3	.	CASSENKDTQYF
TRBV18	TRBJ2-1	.	CASSPGQNNNEQFF
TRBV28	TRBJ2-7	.	CASSLLYEQYF
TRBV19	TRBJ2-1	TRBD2	CASTITAGGEQFF
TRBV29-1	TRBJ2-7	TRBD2	CSVGTVLAGLSYEQYF
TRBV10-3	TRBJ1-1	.	CAISEENRRDTEAFF
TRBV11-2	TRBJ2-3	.	CASSLAPPQGNTDTQYF
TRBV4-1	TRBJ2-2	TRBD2	CASSHPAGGTGELFF
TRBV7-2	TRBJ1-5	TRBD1	CASSPGTGGGSQPQHF
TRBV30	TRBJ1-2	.	CAWSVPGGSNYGYTF
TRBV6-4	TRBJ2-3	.	CASSDGSGGTDTQYF
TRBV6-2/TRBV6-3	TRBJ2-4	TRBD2	CASSYGGGIAKNIQYF
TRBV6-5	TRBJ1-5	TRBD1	CASSYPDRGLQPQHF
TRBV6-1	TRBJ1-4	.	CASSEQPTGAGLGKLFF
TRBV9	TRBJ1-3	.	CASSVAEGNTIYF
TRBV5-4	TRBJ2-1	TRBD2	CASSFKLAGGNEQFF
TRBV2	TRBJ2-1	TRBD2	CASGGRARYNEQFF
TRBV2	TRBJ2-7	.	CASIGGDFYEQYF
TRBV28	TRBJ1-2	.	CASSGVNYGYTF
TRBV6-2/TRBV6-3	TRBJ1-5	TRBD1	CASSSGTGKSQPQHF
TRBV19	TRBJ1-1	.	CASSNRVVVGTEAFF
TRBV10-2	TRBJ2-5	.	CASGTGARETQYF
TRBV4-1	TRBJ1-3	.	CASSQVQNTIYF
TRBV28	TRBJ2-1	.	CASTLTVGEADNEQFF
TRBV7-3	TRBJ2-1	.	CALVGGPTVF
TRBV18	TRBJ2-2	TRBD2	CASSTSGGTGELFF
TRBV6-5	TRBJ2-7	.	CAARGGYSYEQYF
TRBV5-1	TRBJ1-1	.	CATIRAYRAFF
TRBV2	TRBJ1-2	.	CASSLNKGIGYTF
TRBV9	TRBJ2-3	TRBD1	CASSAGQGPLDTDTQYF
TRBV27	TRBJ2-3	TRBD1	CASSSSGQVTDTQYF
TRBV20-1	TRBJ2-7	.	CSDQGDYEQYF
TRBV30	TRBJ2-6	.	CAWSVGGANVLTF
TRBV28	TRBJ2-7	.	CASSFIRRTSSYEQYF
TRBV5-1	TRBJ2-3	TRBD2	CASSSSREGDTQYF
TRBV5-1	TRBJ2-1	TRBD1	CASSLQGLLYNEQFF
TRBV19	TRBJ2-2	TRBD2	CASSASGRAGELFF
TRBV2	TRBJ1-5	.	CASDLRQSNQPQHF
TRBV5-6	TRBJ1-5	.	CASSLRSGGGRHF
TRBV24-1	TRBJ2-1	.	CATSDYSDSYNEQFF